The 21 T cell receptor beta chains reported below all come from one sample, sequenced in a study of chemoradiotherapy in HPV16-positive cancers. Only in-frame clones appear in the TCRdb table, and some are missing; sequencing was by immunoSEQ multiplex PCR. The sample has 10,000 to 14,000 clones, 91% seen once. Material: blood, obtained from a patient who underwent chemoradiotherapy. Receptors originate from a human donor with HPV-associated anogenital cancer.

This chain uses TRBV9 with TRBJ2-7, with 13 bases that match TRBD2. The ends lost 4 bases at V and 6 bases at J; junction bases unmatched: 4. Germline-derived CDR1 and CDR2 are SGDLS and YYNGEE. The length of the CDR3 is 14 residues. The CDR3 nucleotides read TGTGCCAGCAGCACTAGCGGGGGGGCGGTCGAGCAGTACTTC. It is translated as CASSTSGGAVEQYF.

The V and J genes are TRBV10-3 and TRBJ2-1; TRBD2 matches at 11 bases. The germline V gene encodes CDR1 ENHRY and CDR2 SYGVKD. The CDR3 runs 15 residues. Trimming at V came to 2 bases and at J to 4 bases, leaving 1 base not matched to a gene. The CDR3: CAISEPSGGYNEQFF. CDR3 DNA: TGTGCCATCAGTGAGCCTAGCGGGGGGTACAATGAGCAGTTCTTC.

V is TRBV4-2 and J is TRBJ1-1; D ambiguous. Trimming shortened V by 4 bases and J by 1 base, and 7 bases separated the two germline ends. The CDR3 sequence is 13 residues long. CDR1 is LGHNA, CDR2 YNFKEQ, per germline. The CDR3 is CASSPAPNTEAFF. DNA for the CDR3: TGTGCCAGCAGCCCAGCCCCGAACACTGAAGCTTTCTTT.

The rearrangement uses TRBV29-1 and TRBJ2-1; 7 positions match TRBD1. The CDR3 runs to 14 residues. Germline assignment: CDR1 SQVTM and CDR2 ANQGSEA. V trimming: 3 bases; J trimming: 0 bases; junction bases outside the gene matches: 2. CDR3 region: CSVEGQYSYNEQFF. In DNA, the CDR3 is TGCAGCGTTGAGGGACAGTACTCCTACAATGAGCAGTTCTTC.

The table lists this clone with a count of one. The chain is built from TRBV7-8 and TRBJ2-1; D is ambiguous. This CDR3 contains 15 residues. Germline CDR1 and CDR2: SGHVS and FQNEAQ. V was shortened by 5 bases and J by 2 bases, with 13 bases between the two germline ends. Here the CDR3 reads CASSPEIGPYNEQFF. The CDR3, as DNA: TGTGCCAGCAGCCCTGAAATAGGCCCCTACAATGAGCAGTTCTTC.

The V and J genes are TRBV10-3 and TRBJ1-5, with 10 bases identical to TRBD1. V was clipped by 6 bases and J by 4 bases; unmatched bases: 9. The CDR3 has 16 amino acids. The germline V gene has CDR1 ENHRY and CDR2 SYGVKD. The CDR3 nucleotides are TGTGCCATCAGGGAAGACGGACAGGGGGATAATCAGCCCCAGCATTTT. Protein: CAIREDGQGDNQPQHF.

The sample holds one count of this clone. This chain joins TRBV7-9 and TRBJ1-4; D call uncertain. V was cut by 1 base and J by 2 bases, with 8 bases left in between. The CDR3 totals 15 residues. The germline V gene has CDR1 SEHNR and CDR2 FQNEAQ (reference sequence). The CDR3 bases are TGTGCCAGCAGCTTAGATGCCGCCACTAATGAAAAACTGTTTTTT. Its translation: CASSLDAATNEKLFF.

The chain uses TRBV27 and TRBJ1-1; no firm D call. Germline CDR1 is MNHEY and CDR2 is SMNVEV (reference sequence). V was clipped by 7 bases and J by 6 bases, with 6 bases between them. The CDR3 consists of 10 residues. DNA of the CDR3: TGTGCCAGCAAGGGTGCTGAAGCTTTCTTT. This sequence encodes CASKGAEAFF.

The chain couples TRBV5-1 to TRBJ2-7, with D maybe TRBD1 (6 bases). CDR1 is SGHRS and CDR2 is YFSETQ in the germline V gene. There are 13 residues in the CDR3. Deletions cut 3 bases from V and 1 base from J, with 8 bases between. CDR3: CASSWDKSYEQYF. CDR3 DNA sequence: TGCGCCAGCAGCTGGGACAAATCCTACGAGCAGTACTTC.

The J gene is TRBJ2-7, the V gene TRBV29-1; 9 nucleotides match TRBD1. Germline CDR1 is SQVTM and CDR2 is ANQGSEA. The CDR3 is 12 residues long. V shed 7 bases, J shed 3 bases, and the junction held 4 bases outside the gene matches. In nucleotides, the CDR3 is TGCAGCGCGGGACAGGGAAGCTACGAGCAGTACTTC. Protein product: CSAGQGSYEQYF.

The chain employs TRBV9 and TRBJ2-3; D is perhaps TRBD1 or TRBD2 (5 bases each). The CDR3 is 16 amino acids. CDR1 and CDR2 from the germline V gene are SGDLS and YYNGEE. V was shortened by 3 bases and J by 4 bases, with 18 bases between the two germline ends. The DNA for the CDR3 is TGTGCCAGCAGCGGCGACACGGGACGAGGACCAGATACGCAGTATTTT. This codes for CASSGDTGRGPDTQYF.

As DNA, the CDR3 is TGTGCCAGCAGCCTCCGGGGGGAAGTAGGTGAGCAGTTCTTC. It encodes CASSLRGEVGEQFF. V is TRBV7-9 and J is TRBJ2-1, with TRBD2 matching over 7 bases. V shed 5 bases, J shed 9 bases, and the junction held 10 bases outside the gene matches. CDR1 is SEHNR and CDR2 is FQNEAQ in the germline V gene (reference sequence). The CDR3 spans 14 residues. Full variable domain (outside the CDR3, taken from reference TRBV7-9 and TRBJ2-1): DTGVSQNPRHKITKRGQNVTFRCDPISEHNRLYWYRQTLGQGPEFLTYFQNEAQLEKSRLLSDRFSAERPKGSFSTLEIQRTEQGDSAMYLCASSLRGEVGEQFFGPGTRLTVL.

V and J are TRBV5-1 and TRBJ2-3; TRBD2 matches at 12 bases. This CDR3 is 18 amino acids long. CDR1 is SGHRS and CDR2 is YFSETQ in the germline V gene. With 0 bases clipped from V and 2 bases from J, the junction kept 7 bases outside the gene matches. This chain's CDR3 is CASSLGLAGGNATDTQYF. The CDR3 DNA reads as TGCGCCAGCAGCTTGGGGCTAGCGGGGGGGAATGCCACAGATACGCAGTATTTT.

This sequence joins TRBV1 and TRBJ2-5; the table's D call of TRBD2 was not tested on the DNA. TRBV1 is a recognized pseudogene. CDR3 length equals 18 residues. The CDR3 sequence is CTSRSTRSSGAFQETQYF. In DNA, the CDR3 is TGCACCAGCAGAAGTACGCGGTCTAGCGGGGCGTTCCAAGAGACCCAGTACTTC.

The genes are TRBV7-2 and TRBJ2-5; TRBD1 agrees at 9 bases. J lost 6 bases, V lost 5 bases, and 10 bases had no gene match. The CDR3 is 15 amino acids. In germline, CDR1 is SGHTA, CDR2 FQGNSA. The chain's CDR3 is CASSEGQGWGKTQYF. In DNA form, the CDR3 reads TGTGCCAGCAGCGAGGGACAGGGCTGGGGGAAGACCCAGTACTTC.

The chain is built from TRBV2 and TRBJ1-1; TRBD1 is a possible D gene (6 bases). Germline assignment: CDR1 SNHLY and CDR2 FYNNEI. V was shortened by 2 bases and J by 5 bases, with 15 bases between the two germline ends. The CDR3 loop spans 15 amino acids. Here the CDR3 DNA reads TGTGCCAGCAGTGAATTGTCAGGGGCGAGTACTGAAGCTTTCTTT. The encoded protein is CASSELSGASTEAFF. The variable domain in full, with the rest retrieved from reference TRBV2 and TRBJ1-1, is EPEVTQTPSHQVTQMGQEVILRCVPISNHLYFYWYRQILGQKVEFLVSFYNNEISEKSEIFDDQFSVERPDGSNFTLKIRSTKLEDSAMYFCASSELSGASTEAFFGQGTRLTVV.

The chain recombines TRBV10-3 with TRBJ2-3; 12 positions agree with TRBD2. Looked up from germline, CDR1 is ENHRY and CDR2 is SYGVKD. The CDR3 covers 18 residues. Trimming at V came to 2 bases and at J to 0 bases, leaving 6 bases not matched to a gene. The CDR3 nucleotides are TGTGCCATCAGTGAGATTCTAGCGGGGGGGACTAGCACAGATACGCAGTATTTT. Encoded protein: CAISEILAGGTSTDTQYF.

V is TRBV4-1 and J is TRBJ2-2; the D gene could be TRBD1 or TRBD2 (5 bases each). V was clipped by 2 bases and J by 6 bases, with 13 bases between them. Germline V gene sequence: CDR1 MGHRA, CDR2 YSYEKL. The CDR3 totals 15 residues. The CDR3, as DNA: TGCGCCAGCAGCCAAATGGGGACGGGCCCCGGGGAGCTGTTTTTT. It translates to CASSQMGTGPGELFF.

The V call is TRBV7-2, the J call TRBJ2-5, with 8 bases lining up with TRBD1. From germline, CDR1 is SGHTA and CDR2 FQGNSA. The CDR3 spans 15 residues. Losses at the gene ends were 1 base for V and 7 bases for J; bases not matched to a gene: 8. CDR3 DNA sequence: TGTGCCAGCAGCTTAGTTCCAGGGGGCTTGGGGACCCAGTACTTC. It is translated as CASSLVPGGLGTQYF.

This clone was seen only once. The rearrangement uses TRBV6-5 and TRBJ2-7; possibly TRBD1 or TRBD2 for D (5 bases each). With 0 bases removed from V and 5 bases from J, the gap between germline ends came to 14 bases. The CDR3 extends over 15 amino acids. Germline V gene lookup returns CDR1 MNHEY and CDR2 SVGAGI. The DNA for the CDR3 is TGTGCCAGCAGTTACTCGTGGGGGTTGAGGGACGAGCAGTACTTC. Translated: CASSYSWGLRDEQYF.

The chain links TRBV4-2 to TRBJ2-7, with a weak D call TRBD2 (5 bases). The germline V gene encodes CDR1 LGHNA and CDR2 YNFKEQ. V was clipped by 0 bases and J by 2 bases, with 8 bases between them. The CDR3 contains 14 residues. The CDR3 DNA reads TGTGCCAGCAGCCAAGATTGGGAGACCTACGAGCAGTACTTC. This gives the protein CASSQDWETYEQYF.